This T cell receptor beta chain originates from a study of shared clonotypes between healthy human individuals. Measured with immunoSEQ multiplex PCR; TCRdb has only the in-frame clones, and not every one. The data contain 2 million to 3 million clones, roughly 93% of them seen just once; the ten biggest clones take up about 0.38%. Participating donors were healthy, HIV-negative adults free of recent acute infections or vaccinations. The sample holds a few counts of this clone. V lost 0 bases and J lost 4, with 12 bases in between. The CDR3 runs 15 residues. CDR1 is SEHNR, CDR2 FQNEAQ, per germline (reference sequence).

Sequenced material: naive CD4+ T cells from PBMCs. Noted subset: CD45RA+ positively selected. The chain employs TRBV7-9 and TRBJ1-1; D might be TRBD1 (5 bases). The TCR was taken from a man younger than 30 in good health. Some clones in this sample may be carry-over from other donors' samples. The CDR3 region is CASSLAGTGSTEAFF. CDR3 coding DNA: TGTGCCAGCAGCTTAGCTGGGACGGGGAGCACTGAAGCTTTCTTT.